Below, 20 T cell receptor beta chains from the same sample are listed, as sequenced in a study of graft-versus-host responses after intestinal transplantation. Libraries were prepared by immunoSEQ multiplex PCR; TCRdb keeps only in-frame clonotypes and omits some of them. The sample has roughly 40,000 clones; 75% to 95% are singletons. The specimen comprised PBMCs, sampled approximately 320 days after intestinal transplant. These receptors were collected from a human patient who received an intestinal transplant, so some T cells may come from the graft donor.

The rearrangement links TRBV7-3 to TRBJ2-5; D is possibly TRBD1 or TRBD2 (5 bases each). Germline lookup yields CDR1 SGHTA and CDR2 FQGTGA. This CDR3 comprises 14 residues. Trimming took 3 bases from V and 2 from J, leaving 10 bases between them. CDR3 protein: CASSFPGPQETQYF. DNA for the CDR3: TGTGCCAGCAGCTTCCCGGGACCACAAGAGACCCAGTACTTC.

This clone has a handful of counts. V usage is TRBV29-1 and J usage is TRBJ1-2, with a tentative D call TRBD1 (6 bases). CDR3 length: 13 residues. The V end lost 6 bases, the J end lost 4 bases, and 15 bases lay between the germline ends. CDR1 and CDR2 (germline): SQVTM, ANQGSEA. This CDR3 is CSVLGGGPYGYTF. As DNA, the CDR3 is TGCAGCGTCCTTGGGGGGGGCCCCTATGGCTACACCTTC.

Here the CDR3 DNA reads TGTGCCAGCAGTCTCCCGGGACAGGGGACTGAAAAACTGTTTTTT. Encoded protein: CASSLPGQGTEKLFF. The chain couples TRBV6-6 to TRBJ1-4, with 10 bases identical to TRBD1. J was trimmed by 7 bases and V by 5 bases; bases with no gene match: 7. Germline V gives CDR1 MNHNY, CDR2 SVGAGI (reference sequence). The CDR3 is 15 residues long.

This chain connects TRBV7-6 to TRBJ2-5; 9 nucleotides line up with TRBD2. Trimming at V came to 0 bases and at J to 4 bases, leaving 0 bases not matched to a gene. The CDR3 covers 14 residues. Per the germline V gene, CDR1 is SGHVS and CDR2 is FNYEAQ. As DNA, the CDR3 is TGTGCCAGCAGCTTAGCTAGCGGGAGAGAGACCCAGTACTTC. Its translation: CASSLASGRETQYF.

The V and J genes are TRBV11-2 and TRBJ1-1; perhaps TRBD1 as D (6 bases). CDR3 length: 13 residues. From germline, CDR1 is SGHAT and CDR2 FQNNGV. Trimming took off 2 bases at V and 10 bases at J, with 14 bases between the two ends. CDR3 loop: CASSLLRGAGAFF. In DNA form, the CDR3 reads TGTGCCAGCAGCTTACTCCGGGGGGCAGGAGCTTTCTTT.

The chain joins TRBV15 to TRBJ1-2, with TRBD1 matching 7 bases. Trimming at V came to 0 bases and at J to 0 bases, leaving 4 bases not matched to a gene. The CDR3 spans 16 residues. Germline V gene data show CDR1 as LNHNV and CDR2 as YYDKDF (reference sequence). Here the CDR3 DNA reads TGTGCCACCAGCAGAGATCTTGACAGGGCTAACTATGGCTACACCTTC. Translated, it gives CATSRDLDRANYGYTF.

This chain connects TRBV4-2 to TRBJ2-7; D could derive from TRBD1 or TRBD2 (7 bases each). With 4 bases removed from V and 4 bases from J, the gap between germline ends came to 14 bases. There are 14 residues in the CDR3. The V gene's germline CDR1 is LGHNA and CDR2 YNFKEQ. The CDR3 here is CASSPGGGRYEQYF. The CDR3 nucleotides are TGTGCCAGCAGCCCAGGGGGGGGAAGATACGAGCAGTACTTC.

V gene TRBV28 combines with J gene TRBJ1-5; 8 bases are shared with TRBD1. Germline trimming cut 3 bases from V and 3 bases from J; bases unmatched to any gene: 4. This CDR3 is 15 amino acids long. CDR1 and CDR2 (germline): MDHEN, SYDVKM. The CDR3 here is CASSLADRANQPQHF. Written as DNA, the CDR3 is TGTGCCAGCAGTTTGGCGGACAGGGCCAATCAGCCCCAGCATTTT.

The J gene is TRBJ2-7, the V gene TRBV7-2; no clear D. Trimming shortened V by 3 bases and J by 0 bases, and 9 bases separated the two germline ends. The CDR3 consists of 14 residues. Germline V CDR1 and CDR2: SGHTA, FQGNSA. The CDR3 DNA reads TGTGCCAGCAGCTTTGGCACCTACTCCTACGAGCAGTACTTC. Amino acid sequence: CASSFGTYSYEQYF.

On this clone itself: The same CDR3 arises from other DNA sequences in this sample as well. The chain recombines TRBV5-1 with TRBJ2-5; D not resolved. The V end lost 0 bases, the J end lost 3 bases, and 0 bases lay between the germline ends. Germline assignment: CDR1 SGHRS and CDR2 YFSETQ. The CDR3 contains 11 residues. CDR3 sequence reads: CASSLEETQYF. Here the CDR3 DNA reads TGCGCCAGCAGCTTGGAAGAGACCCAGTACTTC.

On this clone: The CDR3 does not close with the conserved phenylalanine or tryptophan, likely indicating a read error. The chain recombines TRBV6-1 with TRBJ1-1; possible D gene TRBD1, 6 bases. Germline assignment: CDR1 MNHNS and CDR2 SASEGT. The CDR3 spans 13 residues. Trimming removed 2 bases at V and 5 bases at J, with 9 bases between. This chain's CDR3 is CASSEPTGTEAFL. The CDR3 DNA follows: TGTGCCAGCAGTGAACCGACAGGTACTGAAGCTTTCCTT.

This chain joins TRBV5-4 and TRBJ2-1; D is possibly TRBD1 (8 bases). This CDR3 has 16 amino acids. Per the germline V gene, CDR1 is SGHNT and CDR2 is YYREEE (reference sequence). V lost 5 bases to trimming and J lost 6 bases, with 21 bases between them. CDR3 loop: CASRRPTGEGLNEQFF. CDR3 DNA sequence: TGTGCCAGCAGGAGGCCGACAGGGGAGGGACTCAATGAGCAGTTCTTC. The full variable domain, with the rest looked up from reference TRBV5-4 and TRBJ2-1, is ETGVTQSPTHLIKTRGQQVTLRCSSQSGHNTVSWYQQALGQGPQFIFQYYREEENGRGNFPPRFSGLQFPNYSSELNVNALELDDSALYLCASRRPTGEGLNEQFFGPGTRLTVL.

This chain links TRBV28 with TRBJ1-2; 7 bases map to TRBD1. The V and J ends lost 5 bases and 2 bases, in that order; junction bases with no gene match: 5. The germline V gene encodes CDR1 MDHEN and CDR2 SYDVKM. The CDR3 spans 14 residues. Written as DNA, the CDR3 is TGTGCCAGCAGTGTGGCACAGGGGAACTATGGCTACACCTTC. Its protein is CASSVAQGNYGYTF.

The DNA of the CDR3 is TGTGCCAGCAGCACCCTTGATTGGGGGTCCTACGAGCAGTACTTC. As protein: CASSTLDWGSYEQYF. The chain carries TRBV6-1 and TRBJ2-7; the D gene could be TRBD1 or TRBD2 (5 bases each). Germline CDR1 MNHNS, CDR2 SASEGT. The CDR3 runs 15 residues. The V and J ends lost 6 bases and 1 base respectively, with 16 bases between them.

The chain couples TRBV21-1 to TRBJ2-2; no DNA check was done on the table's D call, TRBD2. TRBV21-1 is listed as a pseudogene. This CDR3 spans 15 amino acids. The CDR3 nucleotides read TGTGCCAGCAGCAAAGTGCGGGGCCGGACCGGGGAGCTGTTTTTT. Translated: CASSKVRGRTGELFF.

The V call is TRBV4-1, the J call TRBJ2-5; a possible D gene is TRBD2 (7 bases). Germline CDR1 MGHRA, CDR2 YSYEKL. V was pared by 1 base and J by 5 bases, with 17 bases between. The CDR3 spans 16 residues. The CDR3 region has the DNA TGCGCCAGCAGCCAAGGTAGTTACAGGGAGGGCGAGACCCAGTACTTC. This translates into CASSQGSYREGETQYF.

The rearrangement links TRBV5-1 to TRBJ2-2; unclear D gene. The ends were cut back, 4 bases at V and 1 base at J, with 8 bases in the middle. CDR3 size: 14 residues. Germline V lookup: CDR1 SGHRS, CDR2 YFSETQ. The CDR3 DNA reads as TGCGCCAGCAGCCCGAGACTGAACACCGGGGAGCTGTTTTTT. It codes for CASSPRLNTGELFF. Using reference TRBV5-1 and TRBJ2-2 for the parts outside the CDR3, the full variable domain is KAGVTQTPRYLIKTRGQQVTLSCSPISGHRSVSWYQQTPGQGLQFLFEYFSETQRNKGNFPGRFSGRQFSNSRSEMNVSTLELGDSALYLCASSPRLNTGELFFGEGSRLTVL.

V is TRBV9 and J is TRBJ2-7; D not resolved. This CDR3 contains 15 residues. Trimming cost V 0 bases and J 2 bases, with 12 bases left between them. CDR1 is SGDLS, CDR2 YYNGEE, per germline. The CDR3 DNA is TGTGCCAGCAGCGTAGCCCCGGGTCTGCCCTACGAGCAGTACTTC. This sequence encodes CASSVAPGLPYEQYF.

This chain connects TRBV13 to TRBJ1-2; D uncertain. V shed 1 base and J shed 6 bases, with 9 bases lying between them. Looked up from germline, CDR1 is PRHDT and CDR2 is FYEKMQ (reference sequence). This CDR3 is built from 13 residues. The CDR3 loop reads CASSLATANGYTF. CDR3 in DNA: TGTGCCAGCAGCTTAGCTACAGCAAATGGCTACACCTTC.

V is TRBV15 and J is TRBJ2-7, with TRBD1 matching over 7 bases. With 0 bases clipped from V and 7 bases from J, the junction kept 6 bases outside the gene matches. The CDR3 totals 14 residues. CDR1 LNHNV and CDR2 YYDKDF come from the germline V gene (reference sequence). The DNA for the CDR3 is TGTGCCACCAGCAGAGATGGGACAGCCTCGGAGCAGTACTTC. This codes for CATSRDGTASEQYF.